This TCR beta chain was sequenced in a study of blood T cell repertoires in COVID-19. The germline V gene encodes CDR1 MNHEY and CDR2 SVGAGI. Trimming stripped 6 bases from V and 0 bases from J, with 4 bases between. The CDR3 is 12 amino acids. Sequencing was performed with immunoSEQ multiplex PCR; in TCRdb, only in-frame clones are kept and a portion is missing. The sample yields about 150,000 clones, approximately 90% seen once. Turning to this clone: Other DNA sequences in the same sample also yield this CDR3.

The chain recombines TRBV6-5 with TRBJ2-3, with D unclear. The sequence was collected from a woman aged 40 to 50 with acute or convalescent COVID-19. Sequenced input: peripheral blood. As DNA, the CDR3 is TGTGCCAGCAGGACTAGCACAGATACGCAGTATTTT. It codes for CASRTSTDTQYF.